A single sample is the source of the 3 T cell receptor beta chains below, sequenced in a study of T cells in Graves' hyperthyroidism and ophthalmopathy. The CDR3 regions of TCR beta were amplified from RNA transcripts. The study used the HTBI primer set for a first-round RT-PCR of the TCR CDR3. In TCRdb, the multiplex PCR reads were re-called with MiXCR into one record per CDR3 protein. This sample yields about half a million distinct CDR3 sequences, of which approximately 22% are seen a single time; approximately 49% belongs to the top ten. The sequenced sample was blood. The receptors come from a woman in her 70s with Graves' ophthalmopathy.

The CDR3, as DNA: TGTGCCAGCAGCCAATGGGGGACTAGCGGTCTTGGGCAGTACTTC. Protein sequence: CASSQWGTSGLGQYF. The genes are TRBV3-1 and TRBJ2-7, with TRBD2 matching over 11 bases. The CDR3 runs 15 residues. Germline trimming cut 2 bases from V and 9 bases from J; bases unmatched to any gene: 9. Germline CDR1 and CDR2: LGHDT and YNNKEL (reference sequence).

This clonotype has just one count. In DNA, the CDR3 is TGTGCCTGGAGCCACCACGAGCAGTACTTC. Its translation: CAWSHHEQYF. The chain is built from TRBV30 and TRBJ2-7; no clear D. The CDR3 is 10 residues long. The germline V gene has CDR1 GTSNPN and CDR2 SVGIG (reference sequence). Trimming pared 3 bases from V and 5 bases from J, leaving 5 bases between.

The table lists this clonotype with a few counts. The V call is TRBV12-3 or TRBV12-4, the J call TRBJ2-2; 7 positions match TRBD1. The CDR3 runs 16 residues. Trimming at V came to 3 bases and at J to 1 base, leaving 5 bases not matched to a gene. CDR3 amino acids: CASSLRTGVNTGELFF. CDR3 nucleotides: TGTGCCAGCAGTTTGCGGACAGGTGTGAACACCGGGGAGCTGTTTTTT.